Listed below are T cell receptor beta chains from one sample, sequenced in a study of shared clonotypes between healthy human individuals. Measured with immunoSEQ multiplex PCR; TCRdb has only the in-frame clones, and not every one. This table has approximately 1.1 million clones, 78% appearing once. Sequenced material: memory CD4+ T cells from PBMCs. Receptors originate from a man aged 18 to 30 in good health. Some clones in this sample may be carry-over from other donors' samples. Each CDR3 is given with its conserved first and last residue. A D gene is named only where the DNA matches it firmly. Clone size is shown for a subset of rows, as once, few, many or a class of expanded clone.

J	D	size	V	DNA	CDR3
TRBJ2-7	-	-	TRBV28	TGTGCCAGCAGGCCCAACCTGGGCACCGGTAAACTCACTACCTACGAGCAGTACTTC	CASRPNLGTGKLTTYEQYF
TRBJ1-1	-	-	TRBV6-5	TGTGCCAGCAGTTACTCGATTTACACTGAAGCTTTCTTT	CASSYSIYTEAFF
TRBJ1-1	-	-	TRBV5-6	TGTGCCAGCAGGGTGGGCCCGAACACTGAAGCTTTCTTT	CASRVGPNTEAFF
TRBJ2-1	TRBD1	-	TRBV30	TGTGCCTGGGATCCGGGACAGGGGACTAATGAGCAGTTCTTC	CAWDPGQGTNEQFF
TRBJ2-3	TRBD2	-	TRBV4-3	TGCGCCAGCAGCCAAAACGGACTAGCAAGCACAGATACGCAGTATTTT	CASSQNGLASTDTQYF
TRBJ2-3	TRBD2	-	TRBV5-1	TGCGCCAGCAGCTTTAGCGGGAGCGGTGGGGATACGCAGTATTTT	CASSFSGSGGDTQYF
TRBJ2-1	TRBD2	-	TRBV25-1	TGTGCCAGCAGTGAATGGGGACTAGCGGGAAATGAGCAGTTCTTC	CASSEWGLAGNEQFF
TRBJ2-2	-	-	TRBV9	TGTGCCAGCAGCGTGTCAGTTTCCGCCGGGGAGCTGTTTTTT	CASSVSVSAGELFF
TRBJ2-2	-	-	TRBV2	TGTGCCAGCAGCCAGGGGGGCGGACCGAACACCGGGGAGCTGTTTTTT	CASSQGGGPNTGELFF
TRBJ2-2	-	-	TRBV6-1	TGTGCCAGCAGTGAATTACCGGGACCCCCGTCTAACGGGGAGCTGTTTTTT	CASSELPGPPSNGELFF
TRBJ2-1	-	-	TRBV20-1	TGCAGTGCTAATGGGGAACCTAAGCAGTTCTTC	CSANGEPKQFF
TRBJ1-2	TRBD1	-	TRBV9	TGTGCCAGCAGCCCGGGACAGGGGAACTATGGCTACACCTTC	CASSPGQGNYGYTF
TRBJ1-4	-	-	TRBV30	TGTGCCGGGATTGCAACTAATGAAAAACTGTTTTTT	CAGIATNEKLFF
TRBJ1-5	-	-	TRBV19	TGTGCCAGTAGTAAGGTCTCAGGGGAAGGCAATCAGCCCCAGCATTTT	CASSKVSGEGNQPQHF
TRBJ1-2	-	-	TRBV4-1	TGCGCCAGCAGCCAAGGGGGCAGCCCCAACTATGGCTACACCTTC	CASSQGGSPNYGYTF
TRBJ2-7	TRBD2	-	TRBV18	TGTGCCAGCTCACCAAGACTAGCGGGAGCTTCCGGGGAGCAGTACTTC	CASSPRLAGASGEQYF
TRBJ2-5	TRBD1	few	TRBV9	TGTGCCAGCAGCGGAACAGGGGTACAAGAGACCCAGTACTTC	CASSGTGVQETQYF
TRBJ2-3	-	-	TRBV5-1	TGCGCCAGCAGCTTGACGAGCGGAGGAAGCACAGATACGCAGTATTTT	CASSLTSGGSTDTQYF
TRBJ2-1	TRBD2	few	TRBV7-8	TGTGCCAGCAGTGTACCGGGACTAGCCATGAATGAGCAGTTCTTC	CASSVPGLAMNEQFF
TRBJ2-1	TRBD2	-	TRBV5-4	TGTGCCAGCAGTTCCGGGACTAGCGGTTACAATGAGCAGTTCTTC	CASSSGTSGYNEQFF
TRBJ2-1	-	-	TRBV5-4	TGTGCCAGCAGCGGGACCAACCTATACAATGAGCAGTTCTTC	CASSGTNLYNEQFF
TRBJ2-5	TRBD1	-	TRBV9	TGTGCCAGCAGCGTGACAGGGGGACAAGAGACCCAGTACTTC	CASSVTGGQETQYF
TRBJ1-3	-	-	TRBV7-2	TGTGCCAGCAGCCCACGACAGGTCCTATCTGGAAACACCATATATTTT	CASSPRQVLSGNTIYF
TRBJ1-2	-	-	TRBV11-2	TGTGCCAGCAGCTTAGGGCGGGGGTATGGCTACACCTTC	CASSLGRGYGYTF
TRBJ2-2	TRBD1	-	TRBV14	TGTGCCAGCAGGGTACAGGGGACCGGGGAGCTGTTTTTT	CASRVQGTGELFF
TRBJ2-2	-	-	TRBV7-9	TGTGCCAGCAGCTTACGACAGACCCTTGATACCGGGGAGCTGTTTTTT	CASSLRQTLDTGELFF
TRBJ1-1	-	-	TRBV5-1	TGCGCCAGCAGCCGTTTACAGGGACTGACGTCTGAAGCTTTCTTT	CASSRLQGLTSEAFF
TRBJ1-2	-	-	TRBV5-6	TGTGCCAGCAGCTTGAGGTCAGGGTCCCTAAACTATGGCTACACCTTC	CASSLRSGSLNYGYTF
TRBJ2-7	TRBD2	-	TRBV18	TGTGCCAGCTCACCGTACGCGGGAGACATCTCCTACGAGCAGTACTTC	CASSPYAGDISYEQYF
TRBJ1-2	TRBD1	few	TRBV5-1	TGCGCCAGCAGCCCGGGACAGGGGGCCTATGGCTACACCTTC	CASSPGQGAYGYTF
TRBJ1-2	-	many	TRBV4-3	TGCGCCAGCAGCCAAGGGGGTCCCGTCACCTTC	CASSQGGPVTF
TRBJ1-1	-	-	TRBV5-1	TGCGCCAGCAGGAAATGGGAAAACACTGAAGCTTTCTTT	CASRKWENTEAFF
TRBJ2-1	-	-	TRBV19	TGTGCCAGTAGTATCAGCTTAAGCTCCTACAATGAGCAGTTCTTC	CASSISLSSYNEQFF
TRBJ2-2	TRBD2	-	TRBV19	TGTGCCAGTAGTATTGTCCCTCAGCGGGAGGGCCGCACCGGGGAGCTGTTTTTT	CASSIVPQREGRTGELFF
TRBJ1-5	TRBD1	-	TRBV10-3	TGTGCCATGCAACAGGGGATCAATCAGCCCCAGCATTTT	CAMQQGINQPQHF
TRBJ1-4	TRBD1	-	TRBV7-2	TGTGCCAGCAGCTTACAGGGGGCATCCGGTGAAAAACTGTTTTTT	CASSLQGASGEKLFF
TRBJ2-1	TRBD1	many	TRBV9	TGTGCCAGCAGCTCCCACGAGGGGACAGCCTACAATGAGCAGTTCTTC	CASSSHEGTAYNEQFF
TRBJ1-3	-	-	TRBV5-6	TGTGCCAGCAGCTTGGTGGGGGAGTTATACTCTGGAAACACCATATATTTT	CASSLVGELYSGNTIYF
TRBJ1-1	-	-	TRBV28	TGTGCCAGCAGTTTACTCCCAAAAAACACTGAAGCTTTCTTT	CASSLLPKNTEAFF
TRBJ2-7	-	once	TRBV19	TGTGCCAGTAGTGCCCGGATGCTTTCGGAAGAGCAGTACTTC	CASSARMLSEEQYF
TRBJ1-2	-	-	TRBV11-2	TGTGCCAGCAGCGTTGACTCGAACTATGGCTACACCTTC	CASSVDSNYGYTF
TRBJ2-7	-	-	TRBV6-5	TGTGCCAGCAGTTACTCGGTGGGGGCCTACGAGCAGTACTTC	CASSYSVGAYEQYF
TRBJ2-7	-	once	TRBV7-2	TGTGCCAGCAGCTTTCAAGGGGCACCGAGGTTAGGCTACGAGCAGTACTTC	CASSFQGAPRLGYEQYF
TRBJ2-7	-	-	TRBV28	TGTGCCAGCAGCCCTGCAGGCGGGAAGATCCACGAGCAGTACTTC	CASSPAGGKIHEQYF
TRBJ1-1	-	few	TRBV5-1	TGCGCCAGCAGCTTGACATACATGAACACTGAAGCTTTCTTT	CASSLTYMNTEAFF
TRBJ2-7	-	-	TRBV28	TGTGCCAGCAGCGGACAGATATACGAGCAGTACTTC	CASSGQIYEQYF
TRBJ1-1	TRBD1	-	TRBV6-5	TGTGCCAGCAGTGGGCAGGGGGCAGGGGACACTGAAGCTTTCTTT	CASSGQGAGDTEAFF
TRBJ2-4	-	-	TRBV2	TGTGCCAGCAGTGACGGCGGTCTAGCCAAAAACATTCAGTACTTC	CASSDGGLAKNIQYF
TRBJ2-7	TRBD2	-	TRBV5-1	TGCGCCAGCAGCTTAGCACTGGGGACTAACGAGCAGTACTTC	CASSLALGTNEQYF
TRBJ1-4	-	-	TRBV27	TGTGCCAGCAGCCTCTCTAAGGGGGCAACTAATGAAAAACTGTTTTTT	CASSLSKGATNEKLFF
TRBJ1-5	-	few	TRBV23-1	TGCGCCAGCACTCGGATCCTGGGCAATCAGCCCCAGCATTTT	CASTRILGNQPQHF
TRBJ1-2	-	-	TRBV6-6	TGTGCCAGCAGGTGGGACCGCGTTACGGGTGGCTACACCTTC	CASRWDRVTGGYTF
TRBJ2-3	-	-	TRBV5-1	TGCGCCAGCAGCTCCCGCAGGGCGGCGGATACGCAGTATTTT	CASSSRRAADTQYF
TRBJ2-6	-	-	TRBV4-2	TGTGCCAGCAGCCACTCGACAAGCACCTCTGGGGCCAACGTCCTGACTTTC	CASSHSTSTSGANVLTF
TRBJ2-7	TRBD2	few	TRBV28	TGTGCCAGCAGGTTACTAGCGGGAAGGAACGAGCAGTACTTC	CASRLLAGRNEQYF
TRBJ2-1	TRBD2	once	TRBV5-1	TGCGCCAGCAGCTTGCTAGCGGGGGCTAGGGATGAGCAGTTCTTC	CASSLLAGARDEQFF
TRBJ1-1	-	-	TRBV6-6	TGTGCCAGCAGTTACTCGACGGGGGGGACTGAAGCTTTCTTT	CASSYSTGGTEAFF
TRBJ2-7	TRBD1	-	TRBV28	TGTGCCAGCAGTCGCCCGGGACAGGGGGCGGACGAGCAGTACTTC	CASSRPGQGADEQYF
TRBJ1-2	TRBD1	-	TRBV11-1	TGTGCCAGCAGCATTTACGGGACAGGGTCGAGCTATGGCTACACCTTC	CASSIYGTGSSYGYTF
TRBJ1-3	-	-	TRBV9	TGTGCCAGCAACCGAAATACCCACTCTGGAAACACCATATATTTT	CASNRNTHSGNTIYF